A selection of T cell receptor beta chains follows, all from one sample in a study of spatial heterogeneity in lung cancer. A single record per CDR3 protein comes from TCRdb applying MiXCR to the 5' RACE reads. This sample has about 52,000 distinct CDR3 sequences, with around 7% found just once. Source: PBMCs, taken at follow-up. All receptors come from a female donor with early-stage non-small cell lung cancer. CDR3s include the opening cysteine and the closing phenylalanine or tryptophan. Each record gives: D gene, J gene, V gene, clone size, CDR3 DNA, CDR3 protein. D genes are given only for firm matches. Clone size is shown for a subset of rows, as once, few, many or a class of expanded clone.

>TRBD1|TRBJ1-6|TRBV6-5|few
TGTGCCAGCAGTTACCGGGGGACAGGGACCCCCGCTAATTCACCCCTCCACTTT
CASSYRGTGTPANSPLHF
>TRBD1|TRBJ1-4|TRBV6-5|-
TGTGCCAGCAGTTACTCGTACGGTGAAGGGAGGGGGCAAAAACTGTTTTTT
CASSYSYGEGRGQKLFF
>TRBD2|TRBJ2-2|TRBV5-6|many
TGTGCCAGCAGCTTCCCTAGCGGGGGGCCCACCGGGGAGCTGTTTTTT
CASSFPSGGPTGELFF
>-|TRBJ2-3|TRBV6-5|many
TGTGCCAGCAGGAAGGATAAGTATACGCAGTATTTT
CASRKDKYTQYF
>-|TRBJ1-1|TRBV7-8|many
TGTGCCAGCAGCTTAGTCATCCAGACCTCTGAAGCTTTCTTT
CASSLVIQTSEAFF
>-|TRBJ1-2|TRBV27|-
TGTGCCAGCAGTTTAAGGCGACAGAGCTATGGCTACACCTTC
CASSLRRQSYGYTF
>-|TRBJ2-1|TRBV29-1|-
TGCAGCGTTGGACAGACCTACAATGAGCAGTTCTTC
CSVGQTYNEQFF
>-|TRBJ1-5|TRBV24-1|many
TGTGCCACCAGTGAGTCCAGGTATAGCAATCAGCCCCAGCATTTT
CATSESRYSNQPQHF
>-|TRBJ2-1|TRBV12-3/TRBV12-4|many
TGTGCCAGCAGTTCCCCTAGCATCAGACAAAGCACTGAGCAGTTCTTC
CASSSPSIRQSTEQFF
>TRBD2|TRBJ2-5|TRBV7-3|many
TGTGCCAGCAGCCCAAACACGGGACTAGGAGGAGAGACCCAGTACTTC
CASSPNTGLGGETQYF
>TRBD1|TRBJ2-7|TRBV20-1|few
TGCAGTGCTAGTTACAGGGGAAACTCCTACGAGCAGTACTTC
CSASYRGNSYEQYF
>TRBD1|TRBJ1-4|TRBV7-2|-
TGTGCCAGCAGCTTAGCGCGACAGGGGAATGAAAAACTGTTTTTT
CASSLARQGNEKLFF
>-|TRBJ1-5|TRBV11-2|few
TGTGCCAGCAGCTTCACAGCGGGGCAGCCCCAGCATTTT
CASSFTAGQPQHF
>TRBD2|TRBJ2-7|TRBV5-1|many
TGCGCCAGCAGCCTAGCGGGACCGCGAGAGCAGTACTTC
CASSLAGPREQYF
>-|TRBJ1-1|TRBV6-2/TRBV6-3|-
TGTGCCAGCAACCACAGGGTAACTGAAGCTTTCTTT
CASNHRVTEAFF
>-|TRBJ2-1|TRBV7-6|-
TGTGCCAGCAGCTTAGGACAGTCGAACTACAATGAGCAGTTCTTC
CASSLGQSNYNEQFF
>TRBD1|TRBJ2-3|TRBV28|many
TGTGCCAGCACCGAAGCTGGGACAGGGGTTACAGATACGCAGTATTTT
CASTEAGTGVTDTQYF
>-|TRBJ1-1|TRBV27|many
TGTGCCAGCAGTTCATCTGGAACCAACACTGAAGCTTTCTTT
CASSSSGTNTEAFF
>-|TRBJ1-2|TRBV7-9|many
TGTGCCAGCAGCTGGTCGGCCGGCGGTCTCTATGGCTACACCTTC
CASSWSAGGLYGYTF
>-|TRBJ1-1|TRBV20-1|many
TGCAGTGCCGCCAAAGGGGTCACTGAAGCTTTCTTT
CSAAKGVTEAFF
>-|TRBJ1-1|TRBV7-2|many
TGTGCCAGCAGCTTAGATTTTGGGACTGAAGCTTTCTTT
CASSLDFGTEAFF
>TRBD2|TRBJ2-3|TRBV2|many
TGTGCCAGTCCTAGGCGCGGGGGGGCGACAGATACGCAGTATTTT
CASPRRGGATDTQYF
>-|TRBJ2-7|TRBV5-1|many
TGCGCCAGCAGCTTGGGGGCAGACTCCTACGAGCAGTACTTC
CASSLGADSYEQYF
>TRBD1|TRBJ1-6|TRBV7-6|many
TGTGCCAGCAGCTTAGGACAGGGCCTTAATTCACCCCTCCACTTT
CASSLGQGLNSPLHF
>-|TRBJ1-5|TRBV28|many
TGTGCCAGCAACATCTTTTGGGGAGCGGGGGAGAGCAATCAGCCCCAGCATTTT
CASNIFWGAGESNQPQHF
>-|TRBJ1-2|TRBV4-1|few
TGCGCCAGCAGCCGTCAAATGGGGAATGCTAACTATGGCTACACCTTC
CASSRQMGNANYGYTF
>TRBD2|TRBJ2-3|TRBV3-1|few
TGTGCCAGCAGCCCTAGCGGGCCTAGCACAGATACGCAGTATTTT
CASSPSGPSTDTQYF
>-|TRBJ2-3|TRBV6-2/TRBV6-3|many
TGTGCCAGCAGTACACCGGGGGCCTCCACAGATACGCAGTATTTT
CASSTPGASTDTQYF
>-|TRBJ2-7|TRBV5-1|many
TGCGCCAGTCGGGACGTAACCGCCTACGAGCAGTACTTC
CASRDVTAYEQYF
>TRBD2|TRBJ2-3|TRBV5-1|-
TGCGCCAGCAGCTTGGAGGGACTAGCGGGTGGGCGCACAGATACGCAGTATTTT
CASSLEGLAGGRTDTQYF
>-|TRBJ1-5|TRBV2|many
TGTGCCAGCACGGACAGTGTGGTAAGCAATCAGCCCCAGCATTTT
CASTDSVVSNQPQHF
>-|TRBJ1-2|TRBV20-1|few
TGCAGTGTAGCAGGACACGGCTATGGCTACACCTTC
CSVAGHGYGYTF